A single sample gave rise to the 10 T cell receptor beta chains below, sequenced in a study of blood T cells in healthy people across ages. A second PCR, run for about 7 to 11 cycles, used a sample-barcoded 5' primer plus a J-beta primer mix. TCRdb re-called the 5' RACE reads through MiXCR, storing one row per CDR3 protein. The sample has over 600,000 distinct CDR3 sequences, approximately 21% seen once. Material: blood. The receptors were sampled from a man in his 70s in good health.

This chain joins TRBV28 and TRBJ1-2; the match to TRBD1 covers 11 bases. CDR1 and CDR2 (germline): MDHEN, SYDVKM. V lost 3 bases, J lost 5 bases, and 2 bases stayed unmatched. The CDR3 contains 14 residues. The CDR3 DNA follows: TGTGCCAGCAGTTTTGGGACAGGGGGTTATGGCTACACCTTC. This translates into CASSFGTGGYGYTF.

The genes are TRBV28 and TRBJ1-4; D ambiguous. CDR1 is MDHEN and CDR2 is SYDVKM in the germline V gene. The CDR3 loop spans 11 amino acids. V lost 1 base and J 6 bases, leaving 0 bases between the germline ends. CDR3 sequence reads: CASSLYEKLFF. In DNA, the CDR3 is TGTGCCAGCAGTTTATATGAAAAACTGTTTTTT.

In this sample, this clonotype turned up a few times. This sequence joins TRBV5-1 and TRBJ2-5, with TRBD2 matching 8 bases. The CDR3 has 15 residues. Germline V CDR1 and CDR2: SGHRS, YFSETQ. V lost 4 bases to trimming and J lost 3 bases; unmatched junction nucleotides: 8. CDR3 protein: CASSRVAGTKETQYF. The CDR3 DNA sequence: TGCGCCAGCAGCAGAGTAGCGGGAACCAAAGAGACCCAGTACTTC.

V and J are TRBV10-3 and TRBJ1-6; no definite D call. There are 13 residues in the CDR3. CDR1 and CDR2 from the germline V gene are ENHRY and SYGVKD. Trimming removed 2 bases at V and 8 bases at J, with 7 bases between. The CDR3, as DNA: TGTGCCATCAGTGAGGATATGGATTCACCCCTCCACTTT. Translation gives CAISEDMDSPLHF.

Comment on this clonotype: One end of the junction fails to match germline, which may point to a read error. The chain carries TRBV6-1 and TRBJ2-1; D unresolved. Per germline, CDR1 MNHNS and CDR2 SASEGT. The CDR3 extends over 16 amino acids. The CDR3 protein is CASTPFGPRSYNEQLF. In DNA form, the CDR3 reads TGTGCCAGCACTCCTTTTGGACCCCGCTCCTACAATGAGCAGCTCTTC.

This clonotype was detected ten times or more. This chain connects TRBV15 to TRBJ2-1; weak D call: TRBD2 (5 bases). The V end was cut by 2 bases, the J end by 6 bases, with 20 bases between. This CDR3 is 17 amino acids long. The germline gives CDR1 LNHNV, CDR2 YYDKDF (reference sequence). The CDR3 DNA sequence: TGTGCCACCAGCAGACGCACCCCCAACGACTACCCCAATGAGCAGTTCTTC. This sequence encodes CATSRRTPNDYPNEQFF.

The rearrangement joins TRBV4-1 to TRBJ2-5; 8 nucleotides match TRBD1. The CDR3 is 15 amino acids. The junction had 13 bases not matched to a gene; V was cut back by 4 bases and J by 9 bases. Germline CDR1 is MGHRA and CDR2 is YSYEKL. The CDR3 protein is CASSLVPGGWDAQYF. The CDR3 coding sequence is TGCGCCAGCAGCCTCGTACCAGGGGGCTGGGACGCCCAGTACTTC.

This clonotype has a handful of counts. The chain uses TRBV20-1 and TRBJ2-4, with a tentative D call TRBD2 (5 bases). The CDR3 is made up of 16 amino acids. Germline CDR1 is DFQATT and CDR2 is SNEGSKA (reference sequence). With 2 bases removed from V and 9 bases from J, the gap between germline ends came to 23 bases. CDR3 region: CSARIRLADAKGIQYF. CDR3 DNA: TGCAGTGCTAGAATCCGGCTAGCAGACGCCAAGGGCATTCAGTACTTC.

The genes are TRBV7-8 and TRBJ2-7, with no clear D. CDR3 length: 11 amino acids. V was cut by 5 bases and J by 6 bases, with 8 bases left in between. The germline CDR1 and CDR2 sequences are SGHVS and FQNEAQ. DNA of the CDR3: TGTGCCAGCAGCCGAGCCTCCGAGCAGTACTTC. Its translation: CASSRASEQYF.

This clonotype has at least ten counts. The chain recombines TRBV3-1 with TRBJ2-5; D is unclear. Germline V CDR1 and CDR2: LGHDT, YNNKEL (reference sequence). Trimming left V 3 bases short and J 2 bases short, with 7 bases between. The CDR3 loop spans 13 amino acids. For the CDR3, the DNA is TGTGCCAGCAGCCAGGAAGGGCAAGAGACCCAGTACTTC. Amino acids: CASSQEGQETQYF.